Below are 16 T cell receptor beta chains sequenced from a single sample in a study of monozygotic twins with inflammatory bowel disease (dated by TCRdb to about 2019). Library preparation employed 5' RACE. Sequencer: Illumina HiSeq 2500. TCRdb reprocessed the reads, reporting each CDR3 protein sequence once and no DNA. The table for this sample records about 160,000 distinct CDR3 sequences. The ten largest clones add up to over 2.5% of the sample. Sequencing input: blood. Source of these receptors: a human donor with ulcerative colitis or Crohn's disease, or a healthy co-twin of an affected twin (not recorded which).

CDR3: CASSQGRVLGSGSPNEQFF. The V and J genes are TRBV4-1 and TRBJ2-1; the D call of TRBD2 rests on TCRdb alone, since no DNA is present to check it. The CDR3 is made up of 19 amino acids. Germline V gives CDR1 MGHRA, CDR2 YSYEKL.

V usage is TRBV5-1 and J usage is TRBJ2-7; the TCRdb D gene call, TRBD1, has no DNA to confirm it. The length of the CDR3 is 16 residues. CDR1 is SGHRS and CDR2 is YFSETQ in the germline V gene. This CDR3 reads CASSLAGTGISYEQYF.

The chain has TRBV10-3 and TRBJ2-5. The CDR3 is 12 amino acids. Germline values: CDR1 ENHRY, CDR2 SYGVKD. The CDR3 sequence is CAISGQEETQYF.

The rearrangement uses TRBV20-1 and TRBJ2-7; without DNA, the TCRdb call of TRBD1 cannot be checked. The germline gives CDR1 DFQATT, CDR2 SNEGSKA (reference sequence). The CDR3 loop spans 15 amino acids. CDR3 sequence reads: CSARASGGKGFEQYF.

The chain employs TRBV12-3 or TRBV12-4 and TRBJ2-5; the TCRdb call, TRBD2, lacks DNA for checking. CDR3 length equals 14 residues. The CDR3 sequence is CASTLASGKETQYF.

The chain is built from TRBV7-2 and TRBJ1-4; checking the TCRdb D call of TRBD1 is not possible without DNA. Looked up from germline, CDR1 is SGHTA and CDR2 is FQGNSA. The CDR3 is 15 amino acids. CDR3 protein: CASSPRTGGNEKLFF. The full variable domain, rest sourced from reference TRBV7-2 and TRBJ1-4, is GAGVSQSPSNKVTEKGKDVELRCDPISGHTALYWYRQSLGQGLEFLIYFQGNSAPDKSGLPSDRFSAERTGGSVSTLTIQRTQQEDSAVYLCASSPRTGGNEKLFFGSGTQLSVL.

CDR3 residues: CASSLSGSTTGEKLFF. The chain is built from TRBV5-1 and TRBJ1-4. CDR3 length: 16 amino acids. Germline CDR1 and CDR2: SGHRS and YFSETQ.

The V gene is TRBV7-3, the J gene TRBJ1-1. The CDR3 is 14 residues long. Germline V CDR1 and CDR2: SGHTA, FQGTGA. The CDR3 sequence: CASSFRAGGTEAFF.

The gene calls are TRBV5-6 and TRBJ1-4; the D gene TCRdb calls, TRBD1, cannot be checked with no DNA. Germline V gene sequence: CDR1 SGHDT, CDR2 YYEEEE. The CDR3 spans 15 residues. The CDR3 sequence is CASSGGESTNEKLFF.

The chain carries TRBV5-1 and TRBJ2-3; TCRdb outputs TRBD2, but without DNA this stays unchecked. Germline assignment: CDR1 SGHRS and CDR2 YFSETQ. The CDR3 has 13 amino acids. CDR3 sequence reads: CASSLVRGDTQYF.

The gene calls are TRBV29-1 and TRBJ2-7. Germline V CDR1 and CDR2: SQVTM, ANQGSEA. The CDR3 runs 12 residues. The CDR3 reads CSVSTSSYEQYF.

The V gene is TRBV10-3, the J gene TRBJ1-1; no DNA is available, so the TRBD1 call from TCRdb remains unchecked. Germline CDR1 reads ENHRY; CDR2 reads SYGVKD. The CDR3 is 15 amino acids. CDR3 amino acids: CAIRRGVGGGTEAFF.

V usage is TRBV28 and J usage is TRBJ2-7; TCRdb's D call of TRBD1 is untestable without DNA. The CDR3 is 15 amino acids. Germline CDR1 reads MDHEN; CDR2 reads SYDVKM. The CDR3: CASSFPPNDYYEQYF.

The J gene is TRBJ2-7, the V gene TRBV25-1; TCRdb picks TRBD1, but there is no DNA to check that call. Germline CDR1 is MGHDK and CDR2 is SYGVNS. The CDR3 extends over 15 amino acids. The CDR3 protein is CASSDPRSGGYEQYF.

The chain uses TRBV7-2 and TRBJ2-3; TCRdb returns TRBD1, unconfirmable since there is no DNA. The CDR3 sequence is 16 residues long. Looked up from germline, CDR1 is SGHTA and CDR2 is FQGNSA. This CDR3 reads CASSLIPPPVTDTQYF.

The CDR3 region is CASSLGDLRGYIQYF. V is TRBV11-1 and J is TRBJ2-4; lacking DNA, the TRBD1 call made by TCRdb goes unchecked. Germline loops: CDR1 SGHAT, CDR2 FQDESV (reference sequence). The CDR3 is 15 amino acids.